The clone carrying this TCR beta chain was observed a handful of times. What it binds is not known. This sample is drawn from a study of T-cell reconstitution after alpha-beta-depleted transplantation in children. Study-wide points: Fresh T-cell production supplied most of the T-cell counts and diversity seen one year after transplant. By about two months after transplant, alpha-beta T cells reportedly arose from several hundred graft clones that had expanded.

Using unique molecular identifiers, the investigators prepared the TCRbeta library. TCRdb re-derived calls from the PCR reads in MiXCR, one entry per CDR3 protein. The data contain around 490,000 distinct CDR3 sequences, over 10% of them seen just once; the ten biggest clones take up about 15%. CDR1 SNHLY and CDR2 FYNNEI come from the germline V gene. Trimming cost V 8 bases and J 4 bases, with 24 bases left between them. This CDR3 has 18 residues. J is TRBJ2-6 and V is TRBV2, with D tentatively TRBD1 (5 bases). This TCR derives from a female patient aged 2 to 10 who had a stem cell transplant for aplastic anemia, so the T cells may come from the graft donor. The input for sequencing was PBMCs, mostly from graft donor cells, taken 180 days after TCRalphabeta/CD19-depleted stem cell transplant. The CDR3 region has the DNA TGTGCCAGCCATGGGGCAGGGCCACGACCTCTGGGGGCCAACGTCCTGACTTTC. Translation gives CASHGAGPRPLGANVLTF.